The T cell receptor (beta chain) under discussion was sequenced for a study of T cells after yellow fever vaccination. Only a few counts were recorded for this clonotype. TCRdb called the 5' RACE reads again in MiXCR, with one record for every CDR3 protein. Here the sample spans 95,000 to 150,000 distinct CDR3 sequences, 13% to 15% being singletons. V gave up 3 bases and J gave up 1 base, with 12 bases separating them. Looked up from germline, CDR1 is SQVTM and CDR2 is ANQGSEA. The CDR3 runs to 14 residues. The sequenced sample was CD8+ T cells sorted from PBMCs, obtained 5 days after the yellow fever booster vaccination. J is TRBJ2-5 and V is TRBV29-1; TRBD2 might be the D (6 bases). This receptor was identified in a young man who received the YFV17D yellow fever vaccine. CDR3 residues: CSVEWRGSQETQYF. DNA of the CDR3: TGCAGCGTTGAGTGGAGGGGATCCCAAGAGACCCAGTACTTC.